The rows below give T cell receptor beta chains drawn from one sample of a study of shared clonotypes between healthy human individuals. TCRdb keeps only in-frame clones here, not all; method: immunoSEQ multiplex PCR. The sample has roughly 680,000 clones, roughly 72% seen once; the top ten hold approximately 2%. Sequencing input: memory CD4+ T cells sorted from blood. The receptors stem from a woman aged 25-40 years in good health. CDR3s include the opening cysteine and the closing phenylalanine or tryptophan. Fields, in order: V gene, J gene, CDR3 protein.

v_gene: TRBV7-3; j_gene: TRBJ2-1; CDR3aa: CASSVTSGRASEQFF
v_gene: TRBV28; j_gene: TRBJ1-1; CDR3aa: CASSLRGWGTKAFF
v_gene: TRBV30; j_gene: TRBJ1-5; CDR3aa: CAWSPDSPWVSQHF
v_gene: TRBV6-5; j_gene: TRBJ1-2; CDR3aa: CASSGSRDPRGGYTF
v_gene: TRBV29-1; j_gene: TRBJ2-5; CDR3aa: CSVEGGRVQETQYF
v_gene: TRBV6-1; j_gene: TRBJ2-2; CDR3aa: CASSESPTSSYTGELFF
v_gene: TRBV2; j_gene: TRBJ1-1; CDR3aa: CASSESSQGGWTEAFF
v_gene: TRBV7-9; j_gene: TRBJ1-3; CDR3aa: CASSFTPSGNTIYF
v_gene: TRBV5-1; j_gene: TRBJ1-2; CDR3aa: CASSLVQENGYTF
v_gene: TRBV27; j_gene: TRBJ2-2; CDR3aa: CASSWTRWAGELFF
v_gene: TRBV6-1; j_gene: TRBJ1-5; CDR3aa: CASSEAVGTGGRPQHF
v_gene: TRBV25-1; j_gene: TRBJ2-1; CDR3aa: CASSEGGGIPYNEQFF
v_gene: TRBV4-2; j_gene: TRBJ2-3; CDR3aa: CASSQDRWASDTQYF
v_gene: TRBV5-1; j_gene: TRBJ2-3; CDR3aa: CASSLGRSTDTQYF
v_gene: TRBV28; j_gene: TRBJ2-2; CDR3aa: CASIRSGSSPGELFF
v_gene: TRBV9; j_gene: TRBJ2-7; CDR3aa: CASSVGLDTYEQYF
v_gene: TRBV6-1; j_gene: TRBJ1-5; CDR3aa: CASGTALNQPQHF
v_gene: TRBV5-1; j_gene: TRBJ2-5; CDR3aa: CASSSRDRPGETQYF
v_gene: TRBV18; j_gene: TRBJ2-4; CDR3aa: CASSFDRENIQYF
v_gene: TRBV19; j_gene: TRBJ2-5; CDR3aa: CASSIQGETQYF
v_gene: TRBV27; j_gene: TRBJ2-1; CDR3aa: CASSLTFLAGQMRQFF
v_gene: TRBV2; j_gene: TRBJ1-4; CDR3aa: CASSGRALGSEKLFF
v_gene: TRBV28; j_gene: TRBJ2-7; CDR3aa: CASTRDTYEQYF
v_gene: TRBV27; j_gene: TRBJ1-1; CDR3aa: CASSLHENTEAFF
v_gene: TRBV19; j_gene: TRBJ2-5; CDR3aa: CASSQGRAAETQYF
v_gene: TRBV28; j_gene: TRBJ1-4; CDR3aa: CASSRIPREKLFF
v_gene: TRBV15; j_gene: TRBJ2-7; CDR3aa: CATSSKYRVEQYF
v_gene: TRBV30; j_gene: TRBJ1-5; CDR3aa: CAWSTIARDRDQPQHF
v_gene: TRBV11-2; j_gene: TRBJ1-1; CDR3aa: CASSPRTGMNTEAFF
v_gene: TRBV5-1; j_gene: TRBJ2-5; CDR3aa: CASRGRGFQETQYF
v_gene: TRBV7-9; j_gene: TRBJ1-4; CDR3aa: CASSHGQADEKLFF
v_gene: TRBV30; j_gene: TRBJ2-2; CDR3aa: CAWCLAGGELFF
v_gene: TRBV27; j_gene: TRBJ2-5; CDR3aa: CASKGDLRQTQYF
v_gene: TRBV7-9; j_gene: TRBJ2-1; CDR3aa: CASTHSAGPRMNEQFF
v_gene: TRBV13; j_gene: TRBJ2-3; CDR3aa: CASSLGPSGDQTDTQYF
v_gene: TRBV11-2; j_gene: TRBJ1-3; CDR3aa: CASSKDRGPFGNTIYF
v_gene: TRBV29-1; j_gene: TRBJ2-1; CDR3aa: CSASSYNEQFF
v_gene: TRBV18; j_gene: TRBJ2-3; CDR3aa: CASSPQSTDTQYF
v_gene: TRBV2; j_gene: TRBJ2-1; CDR3aa: CASRLQSYNEQFF
v_gene: TRBV29-1; j_gene: TRBJ2-7; CDR3aa: CSVEREPFDEQYF
v_gene: TRBV5-4; j_gene: TRBJ2-2; CDR3aa: CASSSSGRSSGELFF
v_gene: TRBV27; j_gene: TRBJ2-7; CDR3aa: CASSRGIVGDSSYEQYF
v_gene: TRBV18; j_gene: TRBJ1-4; CDR3aa: CASADNSGTVNEKLFF
v_gene: TRBV28; j_gene: TRBJ2-7; CDR3aa: CASRFGTYRQYF
v_gene: TRBV5-5; j_gene: TRBJ1-2; CDR3aa: CASSLATAPGYTF
v_gene: TRBV6-1; j_gene: TRBJ2-1; CDR3aa: CASSENWAASYNEQFF
v_gene: TRBV10-3; j_gene: TRBJ1-4; CDR3aa: CAISPGEGEKLFF
v_gene: TRBV4-1; j_gene: TRBJ1-2; CDR3aa: CASSPSEWVYGYTF
v_gene: TRBV9; j_gene: TRBJ2-3; CDR3aa: CASSVAKDTQYF
v_gene: TRBV4-2; j_gene: TRBJ2-7; CDR3aa: CASSQTDPSEQYF
v_gene: TRBV7-9; j_gene: TRBJ1-1; CDR3aa: CASSPNSVMNTEAFF
v_gene: TRBV6-1; j_gene: TRBJ2-7; CDR3aa: CAVRGDSPPYEQYF
v_gene: TRBV19; j_gene: TRBJ2-1; CDR3aa: CASSIDQGSSYNEQFF
v_gene: TRBV21-1; j_gene: TRBJ1-5; CDR3aa: CASSKVPGRVDQPQHF
v_gene: TRBV2; j_gene: TRBJ1-4; CDR3aa: CASTGPRGKLFF